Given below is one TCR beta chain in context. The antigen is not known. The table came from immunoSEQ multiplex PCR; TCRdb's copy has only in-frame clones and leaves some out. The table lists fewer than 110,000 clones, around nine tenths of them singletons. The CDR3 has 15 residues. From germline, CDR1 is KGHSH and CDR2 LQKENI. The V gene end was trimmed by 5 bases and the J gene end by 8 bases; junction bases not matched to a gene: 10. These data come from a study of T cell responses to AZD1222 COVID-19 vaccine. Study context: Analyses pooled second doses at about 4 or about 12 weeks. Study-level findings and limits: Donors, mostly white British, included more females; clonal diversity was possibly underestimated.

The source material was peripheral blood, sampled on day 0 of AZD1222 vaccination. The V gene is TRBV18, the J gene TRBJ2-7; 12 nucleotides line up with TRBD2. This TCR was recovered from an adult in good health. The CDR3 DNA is TGTGCCAGCTCATCGACTAGCGGGGGACCGGGGAAGCAGTACTTC. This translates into CASSSTSGGPGKQYF.